The clone carrying this TCR beta chain appeared a few times. Its antigen remains unknown. The sample originates from a study of cytomegalovirus exposure and HLA in healthy donors. Study observations and caveats: Clusters of TCRs from the first cohort tended to co-occur in the 100 to 150 validation repertoires (as a later analysis found).

Trimming took 5 bases from V and 15 from J; bases not matched to a gene: 6. CDR1 is PRHDT, CDR2 FYEKMQ, per germline (reference sequence). CDR3 length: 12 residues. Some clones are missing from TCRdb's copy, which holds only in-frame ones; the method was immunoSEQ multiplex PCR. Among roughly 95,000 clones, roughly 85% were seen once, and the ten largest hold 20%. This chain links TRBV13 with TRBJ2-1, with 11 bases lining up with TRBD1. The sample consisted of PBMCs. This sequence originates from a young man in good health and CMV-seropositive. This chain's CDR3 is CASSPDRGPLFF. The CDR3 coding sequence is TGTGCCAGCAGCCCGGACAGGGGGCCTCTGTTCTTC. Filled out from reference TRBV13 and TRBJ2-1, the complete variable domain reads AAGVIQSPRHLIKEKRETATLKCYPIPRHDTVYWYQQGPGQDPQFLISFYEKMQSDKGSIPDRFSAQQFSDYHSELNMSSLELGDSALYFCASSPDRGPLFFGPGTRLTVL.